The source of this T cell receptor beta chain is a study of blood T cell repertoires in COVID-19. About the research overall: T cells, B-cell-depleted T cells, or PBMCs supplied cDNA or gDNA.

Method: immunoSEQ multiplex PCR; TCRdb's copy keeps in-frame clones and lacks some. The sample records 25,000 to 35,000 clones, around nine tenths being singletons. The CDR3 runs to 15 residues. From germline, CDR1 is MDHEN and CDR2 SYDVKM. The junction had 12 bases not matched to a gene; V was cut back by 8 bases and J by 6 bases. Sequencing was carried out using peripheral blood. The source of this sequence is a man aged 70 or older with active COVID-19. This chain joins TRBV28 and TRBJ2-2, with 7 nucleotides matching TRBD1. The CDR3 sequence: CASLFGTVDSGELFF. CDR3 coding DNA: TGTGCCAGCCTCTTCGGGACAGTTGATTCCGGGGAGCTGTTTTTT.